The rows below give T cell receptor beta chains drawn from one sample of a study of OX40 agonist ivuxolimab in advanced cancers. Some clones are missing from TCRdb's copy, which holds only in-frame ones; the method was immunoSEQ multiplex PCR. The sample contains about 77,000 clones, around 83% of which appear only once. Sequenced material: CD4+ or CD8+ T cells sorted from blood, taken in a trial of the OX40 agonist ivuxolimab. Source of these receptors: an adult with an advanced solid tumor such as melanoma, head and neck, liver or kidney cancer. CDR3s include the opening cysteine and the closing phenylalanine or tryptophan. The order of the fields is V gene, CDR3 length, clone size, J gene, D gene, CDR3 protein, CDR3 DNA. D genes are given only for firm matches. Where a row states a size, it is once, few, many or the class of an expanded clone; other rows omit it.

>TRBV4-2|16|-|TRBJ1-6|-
CASSHSGGNYNSPLHF
TGTGCCAGCAGCCACTCCGGGGGAAACTATAATTCACCCCTCCACTTT
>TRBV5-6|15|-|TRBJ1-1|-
CASSPDIGLNTEAFF
TGTGCCAGCAGCCCGGACATTGGTTTGAACACTGAAGCTTTCTTT
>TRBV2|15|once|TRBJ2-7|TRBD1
CASKFDRVFSYEQYF
TGTGCCAGCAAGTTCGACAGGGTTTTCTCCTACGAGCAGTACTTC
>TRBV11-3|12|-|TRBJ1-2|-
CASSLEGGDYTF
TGTGCCAGCAGCTTAGAAGGGGGAGACTACACCTTC
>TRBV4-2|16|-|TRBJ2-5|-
CASSQVGAEAQETQYF
TGTGCCAGCAGCCAAGTAGGGGCGGAAGCCCAAGAGACCCAGTACTTC
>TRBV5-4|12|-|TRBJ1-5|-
CASSLDNQPQHF
TGTGCCAGCAGCTTGGACAATCAGCCCCAGCATTTT
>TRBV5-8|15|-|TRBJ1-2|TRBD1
CASSLEIQGAYGYTF
TGTGCCAGCAGCCTGGAAATACAGGGGGCCTATGGCTACACCTTC
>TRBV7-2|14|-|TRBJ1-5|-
CASSLQGGNQPQHF
TGTGCCAGCAGCCTACAGGGAGGCAATCAGCCCCAGCATTTT
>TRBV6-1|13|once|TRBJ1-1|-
CASGTTMNTEAFF
TGTGCCAGCGGGACAACGATGAACACTGAAGCTTTCTTT
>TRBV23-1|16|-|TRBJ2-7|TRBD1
CASDSLRDRPTYEQYF
TGCGCCAGCGACAGCCTAAGGGACAGGCCGACCTACGAGCAGTACTTC
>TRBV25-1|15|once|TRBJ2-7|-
CASSDPRAANYEQYF
TGTGCCAGCAGTGACCCTCGTGCAGCGAACTACGAGCAGTACTTC
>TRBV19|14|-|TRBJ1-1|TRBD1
CASSYQGGLTEAFF
TGTGCCAGTAGTTACCAGGGGGGCCTCACTGAAGCTTTCTTT
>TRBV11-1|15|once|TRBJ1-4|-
CASSWDITTNEKLFF
TGTGCCAGCAGCTGGGACATAACAACTAATGAAAAACTGTTTTTT
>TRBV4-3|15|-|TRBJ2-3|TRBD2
CASSHQTSRPDTQYF
TGCGCCAGCAGCCACCAGACTAGCCGGCCAGATACGCAGTATTTT
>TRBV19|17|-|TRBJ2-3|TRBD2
CASSITGSGLAGYTQYF
TGTGCCAGTAGCATAACCGGCTCGGGACTAGCTGGATATACGCAGTATTTT
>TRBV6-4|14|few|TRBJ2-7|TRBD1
CAGPRGRGPYEQYF
TGTGCCGGACCTAGGGGGCGAGGCCCCTACGAGCAGTACTTC
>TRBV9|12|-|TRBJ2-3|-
CASSVEADTQYF
TGTGCCAGCAGCGTAGAAGCAGATACGCAGTATTTT
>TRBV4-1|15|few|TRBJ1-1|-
CASSRIGQRNTEAFF
TGCGCCAGCAGCCGGATAGGCCAGAGGAACACTGAAGCTTTCTTT
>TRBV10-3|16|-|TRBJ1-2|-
CAISDPGGQSNYGYTF
TGTGCCATCAGCGACCCGGGAGGGCAGTCTAACTATGGCTACACCTTC
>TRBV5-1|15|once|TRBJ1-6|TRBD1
CASSSFQGGDSPLHF
TGCGCCAGCAGCTCCTTCCAGGGGGGGGATTCACCCCTCCACTTT
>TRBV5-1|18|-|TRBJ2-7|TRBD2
CASSWGTSGRAGVGEQYF
TGCGCCAGCAGCTGGGGGACTAGCGGGAGGGCCGGCGTTGGCGAGCAGTACTTC
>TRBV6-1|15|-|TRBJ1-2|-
CASSEEARGGYGYTF
TGTGCCAGCAGTGAAGAGGCCCGGGGGGGCTATGGCTACACCTTC
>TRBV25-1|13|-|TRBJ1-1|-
CASSEFRGPVAFF
TGTGCCAGCAGTGAATTCCGGGGCCCGGTCGCTTTCTTT
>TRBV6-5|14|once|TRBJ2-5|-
CASSRRRGEETQYF
TGTGCCAGCAGCCGTCGTAGGGGGGAAGAGACCCAGTACTTC
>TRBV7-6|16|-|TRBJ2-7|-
CASSLGSQTGATEQYF
TGTGCCAGCAGCTTAGGCTCCCAGACGGGAGCCACCGAGCAGTACTTC
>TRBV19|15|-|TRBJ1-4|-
CASSPRRGVNEKLFF
TGTGCCAGTAGTCCTCGTCGCGGTGTAAATGAAAAACTGTTTTTT